There are a few counts of the clone carrying this T cell receptor (beta chain). These data belong to a study of cytomegalovirus exposure and HLA in healthy donors. V was cut by 1 base and J by 3 bases, with 10 bases left in between. Germline V lookup: CDR1 SGHTS, CDR2 YDEGEE. This CDR3 has 14 amino acids. Use of 60 Vbeta and 13 Jbeta primers characterized the PCR. Generated by immunoSEQ multiplex PCR, the TCRdb table keeps only in-frame clones and is missing some. The sample has 150,000 to 200,000 clones; roughly 80% are singletons. This receptor was identified in a middle-aged woman in good health and CMV-seropositive. J is TRBJ1-2 and V is TRBV5-8; D possibly corresponds to TRBD1 (6 bases). Sequenced input: PBMCs. CDR3 DNA: TGTGCCAGCAGCTTGATCGCAGGGGACTATGGCTACACCTTC. Its protein product is CASSLIAGDYGYTF.